Listed here are 4 T cell receptor beta chains from one sample, sequenced in a study of cytomegalovirus exposure and HLA in healthy donors. This PCR relied on a set of 60 Vbeta primers and 13 Jbeta primers. Produced via immunoSEQ multiplex PCR; TCRdb's table is partial and in-frame only. The sample consists of about 160,000 clones, roughly 88% of them appearing once. Sequencing was done on a sample of PBMCs. Receptor source: a man aged 50 or older in good health and CMV-seropositive.

This chain joins TRBV27 and TRBJ1-1; D is undetermined. The V gene lost 5 bases and the J gene lost 6 bases, with 13 bases spanning the gap. There are 13 residues in the CDR3. From germline, CDR1 is MNHEY and CDR2 SMNVEV (reference sequence). The DNA of the CDR3 is TGTGCCAGCAGTCTCTCCATCGCGGCTGAAGCTTTCTTT. It specifies CASSLSIAAEAFF.

The chain carries TRBV9 and TRBJ2-1; D is perhaps TRBD2 (5 bases). Germline CDR1 and CDR2: SGDLS and YYNGEE. V was trimmed by 4 bases and J by 0 bases, leaving 11 bases between them. The CDR3 consists of 15 residues. The CDR3 protein is CASSPLADSYNEQFF. The DNA of the CDR3 is TGTGCCAGCAGCCCCCTAGCCGACTCCTACAATGAGCAGTTCTTC.

The chain recombines TRBV6-1 with TRBJ2-3; possible D gene TRBD2, 5 bases. CDR3 length: 13 amino acids. Germline assignment: CDR1 MNHNS and CDR2 SASEGT. The V and J ends lost 0 bases and 7 bases respectively, with 8 bases between them. In nucleotides, the CDR3 is TGTGCCAGCAGTGAAGCAAGGAGGCATACGCAGTATTTT. As protein: CASSEARRHTQYF.

The chain uses TRBV15 and TRBJ1-1; D gene unclear. The ends were cut back, 3 bases at V and 8 bases at J, with 7 bases in the middle. The CDR3 length is 11 residues. Per germline, CDR1 LNHNV and CDR2 YYDKDF (reference sequence). CDR3: CATSRNLEAFF. The CDR3 DNA follows: TGTGCCACCAGCAGGAACCTAGAAGCTTTCTTT.